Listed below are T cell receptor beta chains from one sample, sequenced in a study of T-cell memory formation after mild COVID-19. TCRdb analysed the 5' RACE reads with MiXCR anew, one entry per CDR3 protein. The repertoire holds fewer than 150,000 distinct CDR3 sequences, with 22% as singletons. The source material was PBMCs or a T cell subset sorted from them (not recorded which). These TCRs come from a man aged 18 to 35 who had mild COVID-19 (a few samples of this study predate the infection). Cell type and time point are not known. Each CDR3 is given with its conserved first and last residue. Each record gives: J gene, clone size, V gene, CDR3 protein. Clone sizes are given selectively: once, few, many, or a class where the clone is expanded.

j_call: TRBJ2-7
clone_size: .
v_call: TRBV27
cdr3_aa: CASSFGTGVGEQYF

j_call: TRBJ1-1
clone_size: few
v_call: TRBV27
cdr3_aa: CASSDFGTGNTEAFF

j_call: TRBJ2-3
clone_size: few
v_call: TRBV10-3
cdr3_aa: CAISAPERGFTDTQYF

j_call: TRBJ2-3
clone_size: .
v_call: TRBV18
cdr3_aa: CASSSEGTTDTQYF

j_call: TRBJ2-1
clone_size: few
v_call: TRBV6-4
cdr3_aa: CASSDSTSGANEQFF

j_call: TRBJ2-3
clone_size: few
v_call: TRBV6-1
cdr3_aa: CASKLAGGTGDTQYF

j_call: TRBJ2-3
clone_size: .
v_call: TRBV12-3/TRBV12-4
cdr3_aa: CANGGLTDTQYF

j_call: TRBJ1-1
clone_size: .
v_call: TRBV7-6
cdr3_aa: CASSALGTEAFF

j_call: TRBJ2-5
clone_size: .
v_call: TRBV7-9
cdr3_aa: CASAREYRETQYF

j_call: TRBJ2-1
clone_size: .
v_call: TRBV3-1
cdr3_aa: CASGVWNEQFF

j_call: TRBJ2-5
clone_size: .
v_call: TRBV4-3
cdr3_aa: CASSQDVGTSGGGKTQYF

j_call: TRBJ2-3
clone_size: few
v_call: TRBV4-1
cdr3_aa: CASSHRTGGADTQYF